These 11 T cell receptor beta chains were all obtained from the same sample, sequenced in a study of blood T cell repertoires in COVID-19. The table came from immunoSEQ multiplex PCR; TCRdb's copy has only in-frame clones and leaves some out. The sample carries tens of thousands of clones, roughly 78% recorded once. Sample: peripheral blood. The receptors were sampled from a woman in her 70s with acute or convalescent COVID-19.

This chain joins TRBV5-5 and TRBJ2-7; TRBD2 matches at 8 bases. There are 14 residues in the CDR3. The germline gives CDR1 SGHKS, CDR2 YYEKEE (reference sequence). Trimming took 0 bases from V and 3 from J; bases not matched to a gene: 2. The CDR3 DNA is TGTGCCAGCAGCTTGGGGAGCGGGGGCTACGAGCAGTACTTC. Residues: CASSLGSGGYEQYF.

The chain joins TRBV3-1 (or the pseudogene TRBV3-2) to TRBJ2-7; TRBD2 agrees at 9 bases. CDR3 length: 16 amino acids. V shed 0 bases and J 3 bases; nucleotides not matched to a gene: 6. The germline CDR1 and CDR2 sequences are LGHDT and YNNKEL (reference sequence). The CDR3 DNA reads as TGTGCCAGCAGCCAAGATGGGGCTAGCGGGGTCTACGAGCAGTACTTC. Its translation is CASSQDGASGVYEQYF.

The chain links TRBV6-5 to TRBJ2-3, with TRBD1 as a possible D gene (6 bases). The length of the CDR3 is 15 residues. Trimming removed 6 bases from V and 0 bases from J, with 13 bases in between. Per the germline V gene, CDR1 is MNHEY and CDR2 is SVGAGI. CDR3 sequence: CASRGQGLSTDTQYF. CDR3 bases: TGTGCCAGCAGGGGGCAGGGGCTAAGCACAGATACGCAGTATTTT.

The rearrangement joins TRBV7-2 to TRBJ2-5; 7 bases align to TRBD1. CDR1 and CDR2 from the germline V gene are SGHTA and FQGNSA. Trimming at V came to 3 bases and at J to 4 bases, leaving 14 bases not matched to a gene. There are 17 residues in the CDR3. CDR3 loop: CASSFFPRGQVGETQYF. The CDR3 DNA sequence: TGTGCCAGCAGCTTTTTTCCTAGGGGGCAAGTTGGAGAGACCCAGTACTTC.

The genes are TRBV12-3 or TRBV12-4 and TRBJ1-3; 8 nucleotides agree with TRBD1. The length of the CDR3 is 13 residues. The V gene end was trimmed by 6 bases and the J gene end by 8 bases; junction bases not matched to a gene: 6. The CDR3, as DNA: TGTGCCAGCAGCGCCGACAGGGGCGACACCATATATTTT. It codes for CASSADRGDTIYF.

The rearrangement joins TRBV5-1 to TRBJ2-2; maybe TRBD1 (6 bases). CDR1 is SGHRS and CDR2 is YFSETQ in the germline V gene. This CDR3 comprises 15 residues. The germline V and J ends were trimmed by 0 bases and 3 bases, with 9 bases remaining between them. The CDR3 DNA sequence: TGCGCCAGCAGCTTGGATCCAGGGGACACCGGGGAGCTGTTTTTT. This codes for CASSLDPGDTGELFF.

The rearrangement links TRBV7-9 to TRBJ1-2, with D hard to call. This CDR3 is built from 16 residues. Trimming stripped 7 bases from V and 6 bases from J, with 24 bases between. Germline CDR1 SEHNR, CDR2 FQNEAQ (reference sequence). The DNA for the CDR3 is TGTGCCAGCACCCAAGGGTTGGCTTGGCAGCGTGATGGCTACACCTTC. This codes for CASTQGLAWQRDGYTF.

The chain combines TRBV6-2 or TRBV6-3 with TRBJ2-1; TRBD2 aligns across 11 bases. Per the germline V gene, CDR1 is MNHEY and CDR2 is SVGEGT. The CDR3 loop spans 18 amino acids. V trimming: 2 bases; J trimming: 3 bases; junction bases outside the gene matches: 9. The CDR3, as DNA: TGTGCCAGCAGTTACATTCCAACTAGCGGGGGTGTCTACAATGAGCAGTTCTTC. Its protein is CASSYIPTSGGVYNEQFF.

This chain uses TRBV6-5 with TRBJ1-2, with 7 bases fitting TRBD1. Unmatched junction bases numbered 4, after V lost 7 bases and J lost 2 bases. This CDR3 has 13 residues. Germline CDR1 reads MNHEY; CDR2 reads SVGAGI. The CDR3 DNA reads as TGTGCCAGCATTATGACAGGGAACTATGGCTACACCTTC. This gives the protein CASIMTGNYGYTF.

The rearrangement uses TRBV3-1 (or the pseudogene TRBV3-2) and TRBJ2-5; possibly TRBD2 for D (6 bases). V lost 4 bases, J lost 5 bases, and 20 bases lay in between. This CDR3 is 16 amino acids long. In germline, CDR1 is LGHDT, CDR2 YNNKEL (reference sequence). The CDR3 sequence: CASSPLNAGPRETQYF. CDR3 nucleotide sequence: TGTGCCAGCAGCCCACTAAATGCGGGGCCCCGGGAGACCCAGTACTTC.

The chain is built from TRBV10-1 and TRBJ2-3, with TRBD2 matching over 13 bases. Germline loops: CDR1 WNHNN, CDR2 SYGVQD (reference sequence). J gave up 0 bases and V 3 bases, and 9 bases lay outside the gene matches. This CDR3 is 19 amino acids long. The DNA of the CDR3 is TGCGCCAGCAGTGACACCGGGACTAGCGGGGTCCCTAGCACAGATACGCAGTATTTT. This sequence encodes CASSDTGTSGVPSTDTQYF.